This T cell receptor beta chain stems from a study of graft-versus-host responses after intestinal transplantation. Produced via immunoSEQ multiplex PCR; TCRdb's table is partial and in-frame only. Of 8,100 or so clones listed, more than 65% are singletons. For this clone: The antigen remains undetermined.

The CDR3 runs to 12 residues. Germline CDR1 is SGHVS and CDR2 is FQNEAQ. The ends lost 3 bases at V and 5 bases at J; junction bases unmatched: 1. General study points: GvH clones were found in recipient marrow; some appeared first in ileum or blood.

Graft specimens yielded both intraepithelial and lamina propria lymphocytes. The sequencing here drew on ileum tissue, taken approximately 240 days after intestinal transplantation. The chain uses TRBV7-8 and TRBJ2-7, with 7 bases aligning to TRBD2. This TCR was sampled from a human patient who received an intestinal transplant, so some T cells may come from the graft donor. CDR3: CASSLAGDEQYF. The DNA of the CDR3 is TGTGCCAGCAGCTTGGCGGGAGACGAGCAGTACTTC.